This T cell receptor beta chain was found in a study of cytomegalovirus exposure and HLA in healthy donors (dated 2017 in TCRdb). Concerning the study at large: According to an earlier analysis of a few hundred of the donors, some 170 million T cells yielded roughly 110 million unique TCR beta sequences and about 280 Gb of sequence data. An early release covering more than 500 HLA-typed donors comprised about 320 gigabases of sequencing data and approximately 85 million unique TCR sequences. The genetic ancestry cluster associated with self-reported Caucasian donors included 80% to 90% of the 398 genotyped donors. The study aimed to test whether cataloging public T cell receptors could reveal signatures of past pathogen exposure. Using immunosequencing, the study profiled T cell repertoires from about 620 subjects and related those repertoires to cytomegalovirus serostatus. A separate validation cohort of 100 to 150 different subjects was used in addition to the approximately 610-subject first cohort. To predict cytomegalovirus infection status, the study brought together high-throughput TCR immunosequencing, statistical association of individual TCRs with disease status, and machine learning. In a later analysis, previously published TCR beta repertoires from 550 to 750 donors were re-analyzed and high-resolution HLA genotyping was added so that TCR occurrence patterns could be studied. In the later analysis, no new phenotypic data were used to find candidate immune exposures; instead, reliance was placed on TCR beta sequences and their occurrence across donors. To decide whether each TCR beta V gene segment behaved as functional or pseudogenic, an earlier analysis of fewer than 750 of the donors relied on high-throughput TCR beta sequencing. Donor age, sex, ethnicity and CMV serostatus were compiled together with the repertoire data. In a later genetic analysis, genome-wide SNP genotypes for about three fifths of the roughly 670 donors were used, and that subset was treated as a discovery cohort. Every discovery cohort repertoire had been produced on one sequencing platform. Both class I and class II loci were covered by HLA typing, at four-digit resolution. The number of typed donors differed by locus: about 620-640 for A, B, C, DRB1 and DQB1; approximately 520 for DQA1; 600 to 610 for DPA1; and around 470 for DPB1. Four to six DR-DQ haplotypes were handled as single units for association and clustering, since linkage in the cohort was strong. Across some 400 genotyped donors of the cohort, an average of approximately 240,000 unique TCR beta nucleotide sequences per donor were sequenced, and approximately 19% of those sequences were non-productive.

The cohort consisted of hundreds of healthy bone marrow donors. Cohort members were all nominally healthy when sampled, although unrecorded immune exposures were likely present. The donor tested CMV seronegative and was one of the 352 seronegative cohort members. Every donor gave a peripheral blood sample, and the peripheral blood mononuclear cells from that sample were used for TCR beta sequencing. Genomic DNA extraction from the blood cell samples was performed with the Qiagen DNeasy Blood Extraction Kit. Library prep was done by the immunoSEQ multiplex PCR assay. For the multiplex PCR, a mixture combining 60 forward primers for TCR Vbeta segments and 13 reverse primers for TCR Jbeta segments was used. The CDR3 region of rearranged TCR beta genes was amplified from genomic DNA with a multiplex PCR assay. The amplified TCR beta libraries were sequenced on the Illumina HiSeq System as 87-base-pair reads. Per the original workflow: A later analysis counted approximately 84 million unique TCR beta chains across the 690 or so repertoires, and 9 million to 14 million of these chains were shared by at least two donors. A nearest-neighbor algorithm error-corrected the raw reads and collapsed the reads into unique sequences, merging closely related sequences to remove PCR and sequencing errors. CDR3 sequences were aligned to IMGT reference sequences to assign V, D and J gene segments. Each retained sequence needed at least a six-nucleotide match to both a V gene segment and a J gene segment. A rearrangement was called productive if the CDR3 had no stop codons and remained in frame with V and J, and every other rearrangement was called non-productive. Following IMGT convention, CDR3 was defined as the stretch from the second conserved V-encoded cysteine up to the conserved J-encoded phenylalanine. Sequences without an unambiguous match to a single V gene segment were excluded from the earlier analysis of about 640 of the donors. An earlier analysis of a few hundred of the donors called V segments functional above 56.7% productive rearrangements and segregating when the between-donor standard deviation exceeded 5%. A statistical classification framework was developed to diagnose cytomegalovirus status using the catalog of TCR beta chain sequences. In a later analysis, V and J genes were assigned by comparing TCR nucleotide sequences against IMGT/GENE-DB human TR gene sequences. Using the TCRdist pipeline, a later analysis assigned CDR3 sequences along with most-parsimonious VDJ recombination scenarios. In a later analysis, each TCR beta chain was defined by its CDR3 amino acid sequence together with its V-gene family, and reads lacking a unique V-gene family were excluded. In a later analysis, a few hundred highly shared, low-generation-probability nucleotide sequences were removed to address suspected cross-contamination and a sequencing artifact. In a later analysis, a clonal expansion index was calculated for each public chain from normalized within-repertoire ranks of inferred template counts. A later analysis computed generation probabilities with a VDJ recombination model fitted to out-of-frame rearrangements, and checked the results against IGoR. Hypergeometric tests were used in a later analysis to score TCR-TCR, TCR-HLA and TCR-CMV co-occurrence, with a repertoire-size bias correction applied to the TCR pairs. A later analysis estimated false discovery rates by permuting HLA or CMV assignments 20 times. In a later analysis, co-occurring TCRs were grouped with DBSCAN, and TCRdist sequence similarity was added when clustering was performed within HLA-allele-positive subsets. For co-occurrence clustering, repertoires with fewer than 30,000 or more than 120,000 public chains were excluded, along with roughly 5 repertoires with anomalous nucleotide sharing. Sourced from immuneACCESS, this table was stored by TCRdb with only in-frame sequences that have V and J called. A share of the clones is absent; for the studies checked, an unresolved V gene accounts for under half, and the remainder has no known explanation. Clone size and the V and J calls come from that table; the DNA yielded D and trimming. The sample data list under 200,000 clones, and roughly 80% of these were observed just once. The ten most abundant clones make up 3% to 3.5% of the sample.

What the work shows at the level of the full study, not this receptor alone: According to a later analysis, TCR association rates differed among HLA loci, with DRB1 alleles showing the most associated TCRs and HLA-C alleles showing the fewest. A group of highly shared sequence variants was considered likely to be a technical artifact of the sequencing pipeline. The classifier was reported to diagnose cytomegalovirus status with high specificity and sensitivity in both the original cohort and the validation cohort. Compared with equally common non-associated chains, HLA-associated TCR beta chains in a later analysis were more clonally expanded and had lower generation probabilities. Only TCR beta chains were sequenced in this cohort, and the absence of alpha or paired-chain data limited detectable features. For the cohort, immune exposure information was limited to CMV serostatus. According to a later genetic analysis, donors in an Asian-associated ancestry cluster had fewer N-insertions in productive TCRs than the approximately 670-donor mean. Sequencing depth was assumed to be roughly uniform across donors in the presence/absence analyses, though that assumption may not hold. Most TCR sequences were observed very rarely across donors, whereas some public TCRs were present in many individuals. It was suggested by the authors that the approach could potentially be generalized to other disease states and immunological phenotypes. V-gene and J-gene trimming of TCR beta chains was associated with a missense DCLRE1C variant in a later genetic analysis, and the association was replicated in an independent cohort. Specific HLA alleles were associated with 16,951 TCR beta sequences at a false discovery rate of 0.05 in a later analysis. Strong co-occurrence of HLA alleles, especially DR and DQ, made assigning TCR associations to individual alleles difficult. HLA typing was unavailable for some donors at each locus, so association tests used only the typed subset. A further reported finding was that TCR beta sequences accurately predicted the HLA-A and HLA-B alleles for most subjects in the first cohort. The study listed 164 TCR beta chains as associated with cytomegalovirus. Correlated functional status among segregating V segments might reflect linkage disequilibrium, but an unknown experimental factor could not be ruled out. A few of the identified cytomegalovirus-associated TCR beta chains were confirmed in vitro to be specific for cytomegalovirus antigens. The 87-base-pair reads could not distinguish some IMGT-functional V segments, including TRBV6-2 and TRBV6-3, so those segments were excluded. In an earlier analysis of fewer than 700 of the donors, most TCR beta V segments appeared in productive rearrangements about 87% or about 30% of the time, broadly matching IMGT annotations. Because counts were too low, under 20 rarely observed V segments, including chromosome 9 orphons, were left out of the earlier analysis of approximately 580 of the donors. In a later analysis, several top co-occurrence clusters were reported to appear linked to parvovirus B19, influenza, CMV and Epstein-Barr virus. A later analysis found that most CMV-associated TCR beta chains appeared HLA-restricted, with HLA associations seemingly driven largely by CMV exposure.

Concerning this clone: It lacks a known antigen. At one end, the junction sequence differs from germline, possibly due to a read error.

The CDR3 runs 16 residues from the cysteine to the phenylalanine. Left in the record is the CDR3 DNA by itself, 48 bases read in frame from the first base. The origin of this receptor is a female donor in good health and CMV-seronegative. Recombination connected TRBV5-3 to TRBJ2-1, with TRBD2 matching 7 junction bases. TRBV5-3 is an ORF for which the function is uncertain. The source material was PBMCs. The CDR3 region reads CARSWLAVYSYDEQFF. Read as DNA, the sequence is TGTGCCAGAAGCTGGCTAGCGGTCTACTCCTACGATGAGCAGTTCTTC.